The 28 T cell receptor beta chains listed next were all sequenced from one sample in a study of response to subunit inactivated influenza vaccine. TCRdb analysed the RT-PCR reads with MiXCR anew, one entry per CDR3 protein. The sample has roughly 700,000 distinct CDR3 sequences, 15% to 19% seen once; the top ten hold more than 9%. Here the sequenced sample was PBMCs from blood, taken approximately 13 days after vaccination. These receptors were collected from a man aged 50 to 59 who received an inactivated influenza vaccine.

The rearrangement joins TRBV27 to TRBJ2-6; perhaps D is TRBD1 or TRBD2 (6 bases each). Germline CDR1 and CDR2: MNHEY and SMNVEV (reference sequence). CDR3 length equals 17 residues. The ends were cut back, 2 bases at V and 3 bases at J, with 14 bases in the middle. CDR3 nucleotide sequence: TGTGCCAGCAGTTTAGTCGGGGGCGTAGTTGGGGCCAACGTCCTGACTTTC. Its protein is CASSLVGGVVGANVLTF. Full variable domain (rest looked up from reference TRBV27 and TRBJ2-6): EAQVTQNPRYLITVTGKKLTVTCSQNMNHEYMSWYRQDPGLGLRQIYYSMNVEVTDKGDVPEGYKVSRKEKRNFPLILESPSPNQTSLYFCASSLVGGVVGANVLTFGAGSRLTVL.

This clonotype was observed a handful of times. The chain uses TRBV24-1 and TRBJ2-5; TRBD1 might be the D (5 bases). The CDR3 is 15 residues long. Trimming left V 6 bases short and J 5 bases short, with 18 bases between. The germline CDR1 and CDR2 sequences are KGHDR and SFDVKD. CDR3 sequence reads: CATSRQGKMQETQYF. The CDR3 bases are TGTGCCACCAGTCGGCAGGGAAAGATGCAGGAGACCCAGTACTTC.

The CDR3 sequence is CASSLEPDGYTF. The CDR3 DNA reads TGTGCCAGCAGCTTAGAACCGGATGGCTACACCTTC. V gene TRBV7-9 combines with J gene TRBJ1-2; D is unresolved. Trimming pared 1 base from V and 6 bases from J, leaving 6 bases between. Looked up from germline, CDR1 is SEHNR and CDR2 is FQNEAQ (reference sequence). The CDR3 spans 12 residues.

This clonotype was counted only a few times. This chain joins TRBV20-1 and TRBJ2-7; the match to TRBD2 covers 10 bases. CDR3 length: 14 residues. V lost 6 bases, J lost 6 bases, and 11 bases stayed unmatched. In germline, CDR1 is DFQATT, CDR2 SNEGSKA (reference sequence). The DNA for the CDR3 is TGCAGTGCGCCTACTAGCGGGATAGGTTCCGAGCAGTACTTC. It yields the protein CSAPTSGIGSEQYF.

In this sample, this clonotype turned up many times. Mismatch with germline at one junction end may stem from a read error. The chain uses TRBV7-7 and TRBJ2-2, with 7 positions matching TRBD1. Germline CDR1 reads SSHAT; CDR2 reads FNYEAQ (reference sequence). CDR3 length equals 15 residues. CDR3 amino acids: CASSLGTVNTGELFF. The CDR3 DNA is TGTGCTAGCAGCTTAGGGACAGTCAACACCGGGGAGCTGTTTTTT.

A few counts support this clonotype. The gene calls are TRBV20-1 and TRBJ2-7; the match to TRBD1 covers 9 bases. Per germline, CDR1 DFQATT and CDR2 SNEGSKA (reference sequence). This CDR3 region has 15 residues. The junction had 17 bases not matched to a gene; V was cut back by 5 bases and J by 9 bases. CDR3 amino acids: CSAPITGQGFGVQYF. The DNA of the CDR3 is TGCAGTGCTCCGATAACGGGACAGGGATTTGGCGTGCAGTACTTC.

The table lists this clonotype with many counts. The rearrangement uses TRBV5-1 and TRBJ2-7, with 12 bases lining up with TRBD2. The CDR3 covers 16 residues. The germline V gene encodes CDR1 SGHRS and CDR2 YFSETQ. The J segment lost 7 bases and the V segment lost 2 bases, leaving 10 bases of the junction unmatched. CDR3: CASSLPRLAGVEEQYF. In DNA form, the CDR3 reads TGCGCCAGCAGCTTACCCCGACTAGCGGGAGTTGAAGAGCAGTACTTC. The full variable domain, with the rest looked up from reference TRBV5-1 and TRBJ2-7, is KAGVTQTPRYLIKTRGQQVTLSCSPISGHRSVSWYQQTPGQGLQFLFEYFSETQRNKGNFPGRFSGRQFSNSRSEMNVSTLELGDSALYLCASSLPRLAGVEEQYFGPGTRLTVT.

V usage is TRBV13 and J usage is TRBJ2-1, with TRBD2 as a possible D gene (5 bases). This CDR3 comprises 15 residues. Germline CDR1 and CDR2: PRHDT and FYEKMQ (reference sequence). V shed 1 base and J shed 3 bases, with 10 bases lying between them. CDR3 sequence (DNA): TGTGCCAGCAGCTTAGCTTCTAGCCTCTACAATGAGCAGTTCTTC. Amino acid sequence: CASSLASSLYNEQFF.

This clonotype has only a few counts. This rearrangement joins TRBV4-1 to TRBJ1-3; D gene uncertain. The CDR3 runs to 15 residues. Trimming left V 1 base short and J 3 bases short, with 10 bases between. Germline CDR1 and CDR2: MGHRA and YSYEKL. CDR3: CASSQVGGNGNTIYF. CDR3 nucleotide sequence: TGCGCCAGCAGCCAAGTAGGAGGGAATGGAAACACCATATATTTT.

The rearrangement joins TRBV6-2 or TRBV6-3 to TRBJ1-5; D possibly corresponds to TRBD1 (5 bases). The CDR3 length is 13 residues. Germline loops: CDR1 MNHEY, CDR2 SVGEGT. The V end was cut by 5 bases, the J end by 5 bases, with 10 bases between. CDR3 in amino acids: CASSTGPYQPQHF. Here the CDR3 DNA reads TGTGCCAGCAGTACGGGGCCCTATCAGCCCCAGCATTTT.

This clonotype was observed a handful of times. The J gene is TRBJ1-3, the V gene TRBV7-9; no firm D call. The CDR3 is made up of 15 amino acids. Trimming left V 4 bases short and J 0 bases short, with 10 bases between. Germline assignment: CDR1 SEHNR and CDR2 FQNEAQ (reference sequence). Written as DNA, the CDR3 is TGTGCCAGCAGCTCGTTTACGGTCTCTGGAAACACCATATATTTT. Amino acid sequence: CASSSFTVSGNTIYF.

The chain has TRBV18 and TRBJ2-2, with D possibly matching TRBD1 (6 bases). V lost 1 base to trimming and J lost 5 bases, with 8 bases between them. The germline V gene encodes CDR1 KGHSH and CDR2 LQKENI. CDR3 length equals 14 residues. The CDR3 nucleotides are TGTGCCAGCTCACCACTTCAGGGGACCGGGGAGCTGTTTTTT. It translates to CASSPLQGTGELFF.

V and J are TRBV20-1 and TRBJ2-2; 11 nucleotides align to TRBD2. Unmatched junction bases numbered 6, after V lost 5 bases and J lost 7 bases. Germline loops: CDR1 DFQATT, CDR2 SNEGSKA (reference sequence). This CDR3 is built from 14 residues. CDR3 DNA sequence: TGCAGTGCTGCCGGGACTAGCGGTCTCGGGGAGCTGTTTTTT. Encoded protein: CSAAGTSGLGELFF.

The chain joins TRBV6-5 to TRBJ1-4; 10 bases fit TRBD1. The CDR3 extends over 16 amino acids. Germline CDR1 is MNHEY and CDR2 is SVGAGI. Losses at the gene ends were 0 bases for V and 8 bases for J; bases not matched to a gene: 6. As DNA, the CDR3 is TGTGCCAGCAGTTACTCCTCGGGACAGGGGACGGAAAAACTGTTTTTT. Translated, it gives CASSYSSGQGTEKLFF.

With respect to this clonotype: A read error may explain this, as a much larger clone is one base away. The chain joins TRBV5-1 to TRBJ1-6; weak D call: TRBD1 (6 bases). Per germline, CDR1 SGHRS and CDR2 YFSETQ. This CDR3 region has 16 residues. CDR3: CANSLTGSGDNSPLHF. The CDR3 DNA sequence: TGCGCCAACAGCCTGACTGGTTCAGGGGATAATTCACCCCTCCACTTT.

This clonotype was counted many times. The rearrangement joins TRBV18 to TRBJ2-1; D unclear. With 8 bases removed from V and 4 bases from J, the gap between germline ends came to 9 bases. CDR1 is KGHSH, CDR2 LQKENI, per germline. The CDR3 consists of 12 residues. The CDR3 nucleotides are TGTGCCAGCAGTAGAGAATACAATGAGCAGTTCTTC. Residues: CASSREYNEQFF.

The V and J genes are TRBV5-1 and TRBJ2-7; 8 nucleotides agree with TRBD1. CDR1 and CDR2 (germline): SGHRS, YFSETQ. The CDR3 length is 16 residues. V was pared by 4 bases and J by 2 bases, with 11 bases of the junction left unmatched. The DNA of the CDR3 is TGCGCCAGCAGCATACAGGGGGTCGGGGCCACCTACGAGCAGTACTTC. Translated, it gives CASSIQGVGATYEQYF. Variable domain in full (rest from reference TRBV5-1 and TRBJ2-7): KAGVTQTPRYLIKTRGQQVTLSCSPISGHRSVSWYQQTPGQGLQFLFEYFSETQRNKGNFPGRFSGRQFSNSRSEMNVSTLELGDSALYLCASSIQGVGATYEQYFGPGTRLTVT.

The chain joins TRBV12-3 or TRBV12-4 to TRBJ1-2, with D tentatively TRBD1 (5 bases). Trimming took off 3 bases at V and 4 bases at J, with 9 bases between the two ends. This CDR3 is 13 amino acids long. Here the CDR3 DNA reads TGTGCCAGCAGTTTTAGACAGATCTATGGCTACACCTTC. The encoded protein is CASSFRQIYGYTF.

The chain carries TRBV5-1 and TRBJ2-5, with TRBD2 matching over 7 bases. The CDR3 totals 15 residues. The V gene's germline CDR1 is SGHRS and CDR2 YFSETQ. The ends lost 0 bases at V and 4 bases at J; junction bases unmatched: 6. The CDR3 DNA follows: TGCGCCAGCAGCTTGGTGGCGGGAGAGGGAGAGACCCAGTACTTC. Its protein product is CASSLVAGEGETQYF.

The chain joins TRBV7-2 to TRBJ2-5, with D maybe TRBD1 (6 bases). This CDR3 region has 15 residues. Germline loops: CDR1 SGHTA, CDR2 FQGNSA. Deletions cut 4 bases from V and 2 bases from J, with 14 bases between. As DNA, the CDR3 is TGTGCCAGCAGCTCGGGACACCATCGACAAGAGACCCAGTACTTC. Its translation: CASSSGHHRQETQYF.

The chain combines TRBV20-1 with TRBJ1-1; D uncertain. The CDR3 extends over 13 amino acids. Between the trimmed V and J ends, which lost 5 bases and 0 bases, there was a span of 10 bases. From germline, CDR1 is DFQATT and CDR2 SNEGSKA (reference sequence). CDR3 protein: CSAPPTLNTEAFF. The CDR3 DNA reads TGCAGTGCTCCGCCCACCCTGAACACTGAAGCTTTCTTT.

This rearrangement joins TRBV18 to TRBJ2-6; TRBD2 agrees at 11 bases. The germline CDR1 and CDR2 sequences are KGHSH and LQKENI. This CDR3 is built from 20 residues. With 2 bases clipped from V and 0 bases from J, the junction kept 9 bases outside the gene matches. CDR3 bases: TGTGCCAGCTCACCAGTAGTAGCGGGAGGGCCGCGCTCTGGGGCCAACGTCCTGACTTTC. This translates into CASSPVVAGGPRSGANVLTF.

The chain recombines TRBV27 with TRBJ1-2; D remains unclear. Trimming stripped 4 bases from V and 8 bases from J, with 11 bases between. CDR1 is MNHEY, CDR2 SMNVEV, per germline (reference sequence). This CDR3 contains 12 residues. The DNA for the CDR3 is TGTGCCAGCAGTTCAAAACCCGGGGGCTACACCTTC. Translation: CASSSKPGGYTF.

This chain links TRBV5-1 with TRBJ1-2; no reliable D call. Germline CDR1 is SGHRS and CDR2 is YFSETQ. Trimming took off 4 bases at V and 0 bases at J, with 7 bases between the two ends. The CDR3 has 13 amino acids. The CDR3, as DNA: TGCGCCAGCAGCCGGGAGCCTAACTATGGCTACACCTTC. It yields the protein CASSREPNYGYTF.

This clonotype was counted a few times. V usage is TRBV27 and J usage is TRBJ2-1; the D gene is possibly TRBD2 (6 bases). The CDR3 is 14 residues long. The V gene's germline CDR1 is MNHEY and CDR2 SMNVEV (reference sequence). Trimming shortened V by 3 bases and J by 4 bases, and 10 bases separated the two germline ends. Written as DNA, the CDR3 is TGTGCCAGCAGTTTCGGGGGTGGGTACAATGAGCAGTTCTTC. Amino acid sequence: CASSFGGGYNEQFF.

The chain is built from TRBV6-2 or TRBV6-3 and TRBJ2-7; D is uncertain. There are 14 residues in the CDR3. V lost 7 bases and J 3 bases, leaving 16 bases between the germline ends. Per the germline V gene, CDR1 is MNHEY and CDR2 is SVGEGT. The CDR3 reads CASNNYHTRYEQYF. DNA of the CDR3: TGTGCCAGCAACAACTATCACACTCGCTACGAGCAGTACTTC.

The chain couples TRBV28 to TRBJ2-5, with 11 bases matching TRBD1. CDR3 length equals 14 residues. CDR1 MDHEN and CDR2 SYDVKM come from the germline V gene. Unmatched junction bases numbered 7, after V lost 8 bases and J lost 5 bases. CDR3 loop: CASYRTGGRETQYF. CDR3 coding DNA: TGTGCCAGCTACCGGACAGGGGGCAGGGAGACCCAGTACTTC.

This clonotype was picked up a small number of times. The V gene is TRBV6-2 or TRBV6-3, the J gene TRBJ2-1; 12 bases are shared with TRBD2. The germline CDR1 and CDR2 sequences are MNHEY and SVGEGT. Trimming cost V 6 bases and J 4 bases; bases outside gene matches: 7. CDR3 length: 16 residues. The CDR3 protein is CASSETSGRGYNEQFF. The CDR3 DNA sequence: TGTGCCAGCAGCGAGACTAGCGGGAGAGGTTACAATGAGCAGTTCTTC.